The next 23 T cell receptor beta chains were all read from a single sample in a study of blood T cell repertoires in COVID-19. Assay used: immunoSEQ multiplex PCR; TCRdb lists only in-frame clones, some missing. Among roughly 170,000 clones listed, roughly 70% were seen once. The sequencing input was peripheral blood. The receptors shown here come from a woman older than 75 with acute or convalescent COVID-19.

The chain links TRBV5-1 to TRBJ2-7; no reliable D call. V gave up 0 bases and J gave up 2 bases, with 12 bases separating them. The germline V gene encodes CDR1 SGHRS and CDR2 YFSETQ. This CDR3 has 15 amino acids. Here the CDR3 DNA reads TGCGCCAGCAGCTTGGATATTACGCCTACCTACGAGCAGTACTTC. Protein product: CASSLDITPTYEQYF.

This clone was detected only once. The CDR3 sequence: CASSLIEGRNEQFF. The CDR3, as DNA: TGTGCCAGCAGCTTAATAGAGGGCCGGAATGAGCAGTTCTTC. The chain uses TRBV7-2 and TRBJ2-1; tentatively, D is TRBD2 (5 bases). The germline V gene has CDR1 SGHTA and CDR2 FQGNSA. The CDR3 covers 14 residues. V gave up 2 bases and J gave up 7 bases, with 12 bases separating them.

The genes are TRBV2 and TRBJ2-1; D is unclear. Trimming removed 5 bases from V and 4 bases from J, with 15 bases in between. Germline CDR1 SNHLY, CDR2 FYNNEI. This CDR3 comprises 15 residues. The CDR3 coding sequence is TGTGCCAGCAGTCCCCCCAATCCTGCGTACAATGAGCAGTTCTTC. Encoded protein: CASSPPNPAYNEQFF.

The chain recombines TRBV7-2 with TRBJ2-7; the match to TRBD1 covers 10 bases. The CDR3 is made up of 15 amino acids. The germline V gene has CDR1 SGHTA and CDR2 FQGNSA. The junction had 8 bases not matched to a gene; V was cut back by 4 bases and J by 5 bases. The CDR3, as DNA: TGTGCCAGCAGCTCGGTGGGGGACAGGGGCGACGAGCAGTACTTC. Amino acid sequence: CASSSVGDRGDEQYF. The full variable domain, completed using reference TRBV7-2 and TRBJ2-7, is GAGVSQSPSNKVTEKGKDVELRCDPISGHTALYWYRQSLGQGLEFLIYFQGNSAPDKSGLPSDRFSAERTGGSVSTLTIQRTQQEDSAVYLCASSSVGDRGDEQYFGPGTRLTVT.

CDR3 sequence reads: CSVEVKETQYF. The CDR3 DNA reads as TGCAGCGTTGAAGTTAAAGAGACCCAGTACTTC. J is TRBJ2-5 and V is TRBV29-1; D uncertain. This CDR3 is 11 amino acids long. From germline, CDR1 is SQVTM and CDR2 ANQGSEA. Trimming removed 1 base at V and 3 bases at J, with 3 bases between.

This clone was found once. The chain is built from TRBV6-1 and TRBJ2-1, with 7 bases that match TRBD1. This CDR3 spans 20 amino acids. Germline V gene lookup returns CDR1 MNHNS and CDR2 SASEGT. Trimming removed 3 bases from V and 0 bases from J; junction bases left unmatched: 17. The CDR3 spells CASSDAGTARYQSSYNEQFF. In nucleotides, the CDR3 is TGTGCCAGCAGTGATGCCGGGACAGCCCGATATCAAAGCTCCTACAATGAGCAGTTCTTC.

V gene TRBV15 combines with J gene TRBJ2-5, with 11 nucleotides matching TRBD1. There are 16 residues in the CDR3. With V trimmed by 2 bases and J by 5 bases, 7 bases remained unmatched. The germline CDR1 and CDR2 sequences are LNHNV and YYDKDF (reference sequence). In nucleotides, the CDR3 is TGTGCCACCAGCAGACCTACCGGGACAGGGGGGGAGACCCAGTACTTC. Translating gives CATSRPTGTGGETQYF.

J is TRBJ1-1 and V is TRBV12-3 or TRBV12-4; D is unclear. The V end was cut by 7 bases, the J end by 4 bases, with 13 bases between. The CDR3 spans 13 residues. CDR3 protein: CASTSTTGTEAFF. The CDR3 nucleotides read TGTGCCAGCACTTCGACGACGGGCACTGAAGCTTTCTTT.

The rearrangement links TRBV5-8 to TRBJ1-1, with 10 bases lining up with TRBD1. This CDR3 contains 15 residues. Germline CDR1 SGHTS, CDR2 YDEGEE. The ends lost 1 base at V and 8 bases at J; junction bases unmatched: 8. The CDR3, as DNA: TGTGCCAGCAGCTTGTATACGGGACAGGGGCCGGAAGCTTTCTTT. Encoded protein: CASSLYTGQGPEAFF.

The chain is built from TRBV13 and TRBJ2-3; no firm D call. Germline CDR1 is PRHDT and CDR2 is FYEKMQ (reference sequence). Trimming removed 6 bases at V and 2 bases at J, with 15 bases between. This CDR3 contains 15 residues. The CDR3 loop reads CASSREVTTTDTQYF. Written as DNA, the CDR3 is TGTGCCAGCAGTCGCGAGGTAACCACCACAGATACGCAGTATTTT.

V and J are TRBV3-1 (or the pseudogene TRBV3-2) and TRBJ2-4; 10 nucleotides align to TRBD2. This CDR3 is built from 16 residues. The ends lost 0 bases at V and 8 bases at J; junction bases unmatched: 7. Germline V gives CDR1 LGHDT, CDR2 YNNKEL (reference sequence). This CDR3 is CASSQDSGGSFDIQYF. The CDR3 DNA sequence: TGTGCCAGCAGCCAAGATAGCGGGGGGTCTTTCGACATTCAGTACTTC.

The chain is built from TRBV28 and TRBJ1-5; TRBD1 matches 8 bases. With V trimmed by 4 bases and J by 5 bases, 10 bases remained unmatched. From germline, CDR1 is MDHEN and CDR2 SYDVKM. The CDR3 consists of 16 residues. The CDR3 DNA reads as TGTGCCAGCAGTTCGCCGGGACAGGTAATTGATCAGCCCCAGCATTTT. Protein: CASSSPGQVIDQPQHF.

This clone occurred once. The rearrangement uses TRBV19 and TRBJ1-3; D is undetermined. Germline V gene sequence: CDR1 LNHDA, CDR2 SQIVND (reference sequence). V dropped 6 bases and J dropped 4 bases, with 22 bases sitting between them. The CDR3 is made up of 17 amino acids. The CDR3 loop is CASRKLGAWASGNTIYF. The DNA of the CDR3 is TGTGCCAGTAGGAAACTTGGTGCCTGGGCCTCCGGAAACACCATATATTTT.

This clone has just a few counts. The chain joins TRBV6-1 to TRBJ2-1; 9 nucleotides agree with TRBD1. Unmatched junction bases numbered 6, after V lost 0 bases and J lost 12 bases. The length of the CDR3 is 14 residues. Germline V CDR1 and CDR2: MNHNS, SASEGT. CDR3 DNA sequence: TGTGCCAGCAGTGAAGCGCGAGGACAGGGGTTGCAGTTCTTC. This gives the protein CASSEARGQGLQFF.

The rearrangement links TRBV19 to TRBJ1-1; 10 bases align to TRBD1. Germline CDR1 and CDR2: LNHDA and SQIVND (reference sequence). The CDR3 contains 13 residues. J was trimmed by 3 bases and V by 7 bases; bases with no gene match: 2. This chain's CDR3 is CASTGQGDTEAFF. The CDR3 coding sequence is TGTGCCAGTACTGGACAGGGGGACACTGAAGCTTTCTTT.

The V and J genes are TRBV28 and TRBJ2-5, with 7 nucleotides matching TRBD2. There are 13 residues in the CDR3. Germline CDR1 reads MDHEN; CDR2 reads SYDVKM. Unmatched junction bases numbered 6, after V lost 7 bases and J lost 4 bases. In nucleotides, the CDR3 is TGTGCCAGCATCTTGGGGGGGACAGAGACCCAGTACTTC. It is translated as CASILGGTETQYF.

The chain combines TRBV6-6 with TRBJ2-1, with 10 bases lining up with TRBD2. Germline-derived CDR1 and CDR2 are MNHNY and SVGAGI (reference sequence). The CDR3 is made up of 13 amino acids. V lost 8 bases, J lost 5 bases, and 3 bases stayed unmatched. CDR3 in amino acids: CASGLAADNEQFF. The CDR3 DNA is TGTGCCAGCGGACTAGCGGCCGACAATGAGCAGTTCTTC.

This chain links TRBV27 with TRBJ2-2; 8 bases map to TRBD2. Germline V lookup: CDR1 MNHEY, CDR2 SMNVEV (reference sequence). The CDR3 consists of 16 residues. With 6 bases clipped from V and 3 bases from J, the junction kept 9 bases outside the gene matches. CDR3 nucleotides: TGTGCCAGCAGCCGGGAGGGAAGTGTCCACACCGGGGAGCTGTTTTTT. Residues: CASSREGSVHTGELFF.

The chain couples TRBV9 to TRBJ2-7, with D perhaps TRBD1 (5 bases). Germline values: CDR1 SGDLS, CDR2 YYNGEE. The CDR3 has 14 residues. Trimming removed 2 bases at V and 6 bases at J, with 15 bases between. The CDR3 DNA reads TGTGCCAGCAGCGTGGGGCCCTCTAGGGTCGAGCAGTACTTC. It is translated as CASSVGPSRVEQYF.

The J gene is TRBJ2-7, the V gene TRBV30; the match to TRBD2 covers 12 bases. The V gene's germline CDR1 is GTSNPN and CDR2 SVGIG (reference sequence). CDR3 length: 17 amino acids. V lost 3 bases, J lost 6 bases, and 15 bases stayed unmatched. CDR3 loop: CAWSVKGLAGLVGEQYF. The CDR3 DNA reads as TGTGCCTGGAGCGTAAAAGGACTAGCGGGATTGGTGGGCGAGCAGTACTTC.

The chain employs TRBV10-3 and TRBJ2-5; 7 bases are a match to TRBD1. Germline V gives CDR1 ENHRY, CDR2 SYGVKD. The CDR3 runs to 14 residues. V lost 10 bases, J lost 4 bases, and 12 bases stayed unmatched. CDR3 residues: CATGTDPDGETQYF. CDR3 bases: TGTGCCACCGGGACAGACCCCGATGGAGAGACCCAGTACTTC.

The V and J genes are TRBV18 and TRBJ2-5; D is possibly TRBD2 (6 bases). The CDR3 extends over 16 amino acids. CDR1 KGHSH and CDR2 LQKENI come from the germline V gene. V was clipped by 6 bases and J by 1 base, with 18 bases between them. The chain's CDR3 is CASSYRAGLTQETQYF. CDR3 coding DNA: TGTGCCAGCTCGTACAGAGCGGGCTTAACCCAAGAGACCCAGTACTTC.

This clone occurred once. The gene calls are TRBV7-3 and TRBJ2-3; 7 bases are shared with TRBD1. The germline CDR1 and CDR2 sequences are SGHTA and FQGTGA. Trimming at V came to 5 bases and at J to 5 bases, leaving 4 bases not matched to a gene. The CDR3 is 13 residues long. The CDR3 sequence: CASSTDREDTQYF. The CDR3 DNA reads as TGTGCCAGCAGCACTGACAGGGAAGATACGCAGTATTTT.